This note documents a single T cell receptor (beta chain) sequence. The antigen remains undetermined. The CDR3 consists of 15 residues. Germline lookup yields CDR1 ENHRY and CDR2 SYGVKD. V shed 5 bases, J shed 4 bases, and the junction held 5 bases outside the gene matches. The sample comes from a study of cytomegalovirus exposure and HLA in healthy donors. General study findings and limits: With later analysis, a missense DCLRE1C variant became linked to TCR beta V- and J-gene trimming. In the analysis, some V segments, TRBV6-2 and TRBV6-3 included, were excluded as indistinguishable. According to a later analysis, donors in an Asian-associated ancestry cluster reportedly had fewer N-insertions than the roughly 720-donor mean. Through in vitro validation, a few CMV-associated chains were shown to be specific for CMV antigens.

Use of 60 Vbeta and 13 Jbeta primers characterized the PCR. Method: immunoSEQ multiplex PCR; TCRdb's copy keeps in-frame clones and lacks some. The sample has about 220,000 clones; roughly 88% are singletons. The receptor's source is a boy aged 2 to 10 in good health and CMV-seronegative. The chain combines TRBV10-3 with TRBJ1-5; 10 nucleotides line up with TRBD1. The sequenced sample was PBMCs. The CDR3 sequence is CAISNRDRGNQPQHF. The CDR3 nucleotides read TGTGCCATCAGTAACCGGGACAGGGGTAATCAGCCCCAGCATTTT.